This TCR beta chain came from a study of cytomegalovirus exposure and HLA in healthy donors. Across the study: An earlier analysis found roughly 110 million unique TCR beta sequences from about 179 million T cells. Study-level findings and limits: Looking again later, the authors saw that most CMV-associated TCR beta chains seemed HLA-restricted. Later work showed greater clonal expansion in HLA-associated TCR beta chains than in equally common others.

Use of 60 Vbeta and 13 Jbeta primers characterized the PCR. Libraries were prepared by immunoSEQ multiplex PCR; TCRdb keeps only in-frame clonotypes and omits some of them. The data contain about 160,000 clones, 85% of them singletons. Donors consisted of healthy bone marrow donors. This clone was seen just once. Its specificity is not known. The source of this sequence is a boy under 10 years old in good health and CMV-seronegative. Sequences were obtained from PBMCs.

The CDR3 spells CSVRGRDRIFF. The CDR3 region has the DNA TGCAGCGTGAGGGGGCGGGACAGGATCTTCTTC. The chain joins TRBV29-1 to TRBJ2-1; the match to TRBD1 covers 8 bases. The CDR3 consists of 11 residues. Unmatched junction bases numbered 11, after V lost 6 bases and J lost 16 bases. The germline CDR1 and CDR2 sequences are SQVTM and ANQGSEA.